Presented here are 7 T cell receptor beta chains from one specimen sequenced in a study of beta chain features in type 1 diabetes. Study results and limitations: Among all four CD4+ subsets, Type 1 diabetes patients had TCRB CDR3s that were moderately but significantly shorter.

Reverse transcription of all isolated RNA meant that expressed TCRB transcripts were sequenced. Sequencing used immunoSEQ multiplex PCR; TCRdb keeps in-frame clones, though not all of them. The sample lists over 300,000 clones, about a tenth occurring once. No antigen has been identified for these receptors. Sequencing used central memory CD4+ T cells from blood. The source is a man aged 25 to 40 with type 1 diabetes.

This clone has a handful of counts. J is TRBJ2-3 and V is TRBV7-2; 9 bases agree with TRBD1. The germline V gene encodes CDR1 SGHTA and CDR2 FQGNSA. This CDR3 is built from 14 residues. With 5 bases clipped from V and 5 bases from J, the junction kept 5 bases outside the gene matches. The CDR3 region is CASSLGQGRDTQYF. The CDR3 region has the DNA TGTGCCAGCAGCCTCGGACAGGGGAGAGATACGCAGTATTTT.

Written as DNA, the CDR3 is TGCAGCGTTGAATTTAGCGGCAATGAGCAGTTCTTC. It specifies CSVEFSGNEQFF. V and J are TRBV29-1 and TRBJ2-1, with D tentatively TRBD2 (6 bases). The germline gives CDR1 SQVTM, CDR2 ANQGSEA. Trimming pared 2 bases from V and 6 bases from J, leaving 8 bases between. There are 12 residues in the CDR3.

The table lists this clone with many counts. This chain connects TRBV14 to TRBJ1-6; D unresolved. Germline values: CDR1 SGHDN, CDR2 FVKESK. There are 12 residues in the CDR3. Trimming cost V 3 bases and J 9 bases, with 6 bases left between them. CDR3 coding DNA: TGTGCCAGCAGCCACGGGAGTTCACCCCTCCACTTT. Residues: CASSHGSSPLHF.

This clone was seen only a few times. The chain links TRBV6-5 to TRBJ1-4; the D is unclear. Deletions cut 6 bases from V and 7 bases from J, with 9 bases between. CDR3 size: 12 residues. Per germline, CDR1 MNHEY and CDR2 SVGAGI. In nucleotides, the CDR3 is TGTGCCAGCAGCCACAGAACTGAAAAACTGTTTTTT. Amino acid sequence: CASSHRTEKLFF.

This clone was found a few times. The V and J genes are TRBV6-6 and TRBJ1-4, with D uncertain. V was pared by 4 bases and J by 5 bases, with 8 bases between. The V gene's germline CDR1 is MNHNY and CDR2 SVGAGI (reference sequence). This CDR3 contains 13 residues. Here the CDR3 reads CASSLVVNEKLFF. In nucleotides, the CDR3 is TGTGCCAGCAGTTTAGTGGTGAATGAAAAACTGTTTTTT.

A few counts support this clone. The chain joins TRBV27 to TRBJ2-1, with D tentatively TRBD1 (6 bases). Germline CDR1 is MNHEY and CDR2 is SMNVEV (reference sequence). The CDR3 is 16 residues long. The V end was cut by 8 bases, the J end by 3 bases, with 20 bases between. The CDR3 coding sequence is TGTGCCAGCTCATCCAGAGGACAGTGGGGCTACAATGAGCAGTTCTTC. Its translation: CASSSRGQWGYNEQFF.

This clone was picked up a small number of times. The rearrangement joins TRBV7-2 to TRBJ2-7; 9 bases agree with TRBD1. The germline V gene has CDR1 SGHTA and CDR2 FQGNSA. The CDR3 loop spans 15 amino acids. Germline trimming cut 4 bases from V and 2 bases from J; bases unmatched to any gene: 6. Here the CDR3 DNA reads TGTGCCAGCAGCTCGGTAACAGGGGGCCCCTACGAGCAGTACTTC. It yields the protein CASSSVTGGPYEQYF.